This TCR beta chain was recorded in a study of T cell changes during pregnancy in multiple sclerosis. Libraries were prepared by immunoSEQ multiplex PCR; TCRdb keeps only in-frame clonotypes and omits some of them. The sample records 84,000 or so clones, 94% being singletons. There are 14 residues in the CDR3. Trimming removed 5 bases at V and 2 bases at J, with 10 bases between. CDR1 is SGHAT, CDR2 FQDESV, per germline (reference sequence). This TCR derives from a female donor with multiple sclerosis, enrolled in a pregnancy study. Sequencing used peripheral blood, obtained in the third trimester of pregnancy. V gene TRBV11-1 combines with J gene TRBJ1-3, with D tentatively TRBD1 (6 bases). The CDR3 loop reads CASSQTGAGNTIYF. The CDR3 coding sequence is TGTGCCAGCAGCCAGACAGGAGCTGGAAACACCATATATTTT.